Below, 2 T cell receptor beta chains from the same sample are listed, as sequenced in a study of T cells in Graves' hyperthyroidism and ophthalmopathy. Amplified TCR beta CDR3 regions came from RNA transcripts. When the TCR CDR3 underwent first-round RT-PCR, the HTBI primer set was used. One entry per CDR3 protein results from TCRdb running MiXCR on the multiplex PCR reads. The sample holds fewer than 350,000 distinct CDR3 sequences, about 21% seen once. Sequencing was done on a sample of blood. The receptors stem from a woman in her forties or fifties with Graves' hyperthyroidism.

At least ten counts were recorded for this clonotype. The rearrangement links TRBV11-2 to TRBJ2-7, with 10 bases aligning to TRBD1. After removal of 6 bases from V and 5 bases from J, the junction contained 4 bases not matched to a gene. Germline CDR1 is SGHAT and CDR2 is FQNNGV. The CDR3 runs to 13 residues. The CDR3 loop is CASSFGQGDEQYF. The CDR3 DNA is TGTGCCAGCAGTTTTGGACAGGGGGACGAGCAGTACTTC.

This clonotype showed up just a few times. Compared with germline, one end of the junction differs, possibly owing to a read error. The gene calls are TRBV6-1 and TRBJ2-2; either TRBD1 or TRBD2 may supply D (5 bases each). This CDR3 comprises 15 residues. CDR1 and CDR2 (germline): MNHNS, SASEGT. Here the CDR3 reads CASRVPAGNTGKLFF. The CDR3 DNA follows: TGTGCCAGCAGAGTTCCAGCAGGGAACACCGGGAAGCTGTTTTTT.